The next 15 T cell receptor beta chains were all read from a single sample in a study of blood T cell repertoires in COVID-19. The data were produced by immunoSEQ multiplex PCR, yet TCRdb's version contains in-frame clones alone and is incomplete. Seen here are around 120,000 clones, 65% to 80% observed once, and the top ten hold roughly 6%. Source material: peripheral blood. These receptors originate from a man in his 70s with acute or convalescent COVID-19.

V gene TRBV7-3 combines with J gene TRBJ1-1, with TRBD1 matching 7 bases. V shed 4 bases, J shed 1 base, and the junction held 9 bases outside the gene matches. Germline V CDR1 and CDR2: SGHTA, FQGTGA. This CDR3 spans 16 amino acids. The CDR3 is CASSSNPDRANTEAFF. The CDR3 nucleotides read TGTGCCAGCAGCTCAAACCCTGACAGGGCGAACACTGAAGCTTTCTTT.

V gene TRBV2 combines with J gene TRBJ1-5, with a tentative D call TRBD1 (6 bases). Trimming removed 6 bases from V and 1 base from J, with 10 bases in between. The CDR3 sequence is 14 residues long. Germline V gene lookup returns CDR1 SNHLY and CDR2 FYNNEI. The CDR3 region has the DNA TGTGCCAGCAGCTACACAGGGAGCAATCAGCCCCAGCATTTT. This sequence encodes CASSYTGSNQPQHF.

V gene TRBV18 combines with J gene TRBJ1-1; 7 bases are a match to TRBD1. Germline trimming cut 6 bases from V and 4 bases from J; bases unmatched to any gene: 8. CDR3 length: 14 residues. The germline gives CDR1 KGHSH, CDR2 LQKENI. The CDR3 sequence: CASSLDRQVTEAFF. The CDR3 nucleotides read TGTGCCAGCTCTCTGGACAGGCAGGTCACTGAAGCTTTCTTT.

The V gene is TRBV6-5, the J gene TRBJ1-5; D is unclear. The germline V gene has CDR1 MNHEY and CDR2 SVGAGI. CDR3 length: 15 residues. V was shortened by 6 bases and J by 0 bases, with 12 bases between the two germline ends. The DNA for the CDR3 is TGTGCCAGCAGGAAAACAGTCTATAGCAATCAGCCCCAGCATTTT. Protein product: CASRKTVYSNQPQHF.

This chain connects TRBV9 to TRBJ2-3; possible D gene TRBD2, 6 bases. The CDR3 loop spans 15 amino acids. Germline V gene lookup returns CDR1 SGDLS and CDR2 YYNGEE. V was pared by 2 bases and J by 3 bases, with 13 bases between. The CDR3 DNA reads TGTGCCAGCAGCGTGGGACTGGGGGGAACAGATACGCAGTATTTT. As protein: CASSVGLGGTDTQYF.

The V call is TRBV15, the J call TRBJ1-2; 9 bases map to TRBD1. Germline CDR1 reads LNHNV; CDR2 reads YYDKDF (reference sequence). CDR3 size: 15 residues. Germline trimming cut 3 bases from V and 7 bases from J; bases unmatched to any gene: 9. This chain's CDR3 is CATSRDRGPWGGYTF. CDR3 coding DNA: TGTGCCACCAGCAGGGACAGGGGACCCTGGGGTGGCTACACCTTC.

The chain employs TRBV7-9 and TRBJ2-7; the D is unclear. CDR3 size: 12 residues. The V gene's germline CDR1 is SEHNR and CDR2 FQNEAQ (reference sequence). The V end lost 5 bases, the J end lost 3 bases, and 8 bases lay between the germline ends. This CDR3 is CASSGRLYEQYF. CDR3 nucleotides: TGTGCCAGCAGCGGGCGCCTCTACGAGCAGTACTTC.

The chain uses TRBV30 and TRBJ1-6; 7 bases match TRBD1. The germline V gene encodes CDR1 GTSNPN and CDR2 SVGIG (reference sequence). The V and J ends lost 2 bases and 7 bases, in that order; junction bases with no gene match: 2. The CDR3 length is 13 residues. The CDR3, as DNA: TGTGCCTGGAGTTTGACAGGGAATTCACCCCTCCACTTT. This encodes CAWSLTGNSPLHF.

J is TRBJ2-3 and V is TRBV5-1, with 10 bases aligning to TRBD2. Germline CDR1 and CDR2: SGHRS and YFSETQ. This CDR3 is built from 15 residues. The trim removed 4 bases at V and 1 base at J, leaving 3 bases unmatched. The CDR3 DNA reads as TGCGCCAGCAGCGTCGGGACTAGCGGCACAGATACGCAGTATTTT. Translating gives CASSVGTSGTDTQYF.

The V gene is TRBV18, the J gene TRBJ2-7; D uncertain. The V gene's germline CDR1 is KGHSH and CDR2 LQKENI. This CDR3 is built from 14 residues. Trimming removed 0 bases from V and 0 bases from J, with 6 bases in between. CDR3 bases: TGTGCCAGCTCACCACCTTCCCGCTCCTACGAGCAGTACTTC. This codes for CASSPPSRSYEQYF.

This clone was detected once. V and J are TRBV24-1 and TRBJ2-1; 8 bases fit TRBD2. Germline trimming cut 5 bases from V and 5 bases from J; bases unmatched to any gene: 7. The V gene's germline CDR1 is KGHDR and CDR2 SFDVKD. CDR3 length equals 15 residues. The CDR3 nucleotides are TGTGCCACCAGTGTCCCAGCGGGGGAAAACAATGAGCAGTTCTTC. The encoded protein is CATSVPAGENNEQFF.

J is TRBJ2-2 and V is TRBV28; 8 nucleotides align to TRBD2. The CDR3 totals 12 residues. Germline values: CDR1 MDHEN, CDR2 SYDVKM. J lost 7 bases, V lost 6 bases, and 1 base had no gene match. CDR3 in DNA: TGTGCCAGCAGCCGGGGGGGCGGGGAGCTGTTTTTT. This translates into CASSRGGGELFF.

V gene TRBV27 combines with J gene TRBJ2-1; D is possibly TRBD1 (6 bases). Trimming pared 7 bases from V and 1 base from J, leaving 11 bases between. Germline CDR1 is MNHEY and CDR2 is SMNVEV (reference sequence). This CDR3 comprises 14 residues. CDR3 protein: CASNLDSSYNEQFF. CDR3 DNA: TGTGCCAGCAACCTGGACAGTTCCTACAATGAGCAGTTCTTC.

V and J are TRBV7-3 and TRBJ2-3, with unresolved D. Germline assignment: CDR1 SGHTA and CDR2 FQGTGA. The CDR3 has 14 residues. Trimming cost V 1 base and J 4 bases, with 9 bases left between them. The CDR3 coding sequence is TGTGCCAGCAGCTTAATTCCGATAGCAGATACGCAGTATTTT. Encoded protein: CASSLIPIADTQYF. Full variable domain (missing parts from reference TRBV7-3 and TRBJ2-3): GAGVSQTPSNKVTEKGKYVELRCDPISGHTALYWYRQSLGQGPEFLIYFQGTGAADDSGLPNDRFFAVRPEGSVSTLKIQRTERGDSAVYLCASSLIPIADTQYFGPGTRLTVL.

The V call is TRBV18, the J call TRBJ1-6; 9 bases align to TRBD1. This CDR3 has 18 residues. Trimming took 3 bases from V and 7 from J; bases not matched to a gene: 13. Germline loops: CDR1 KGHSH, CDR2 LQKENI. The CDR3 sequence is CASSPFSAGTGSNSPLHF. The CDR3 region has the DNA TGTGCCAGCTCACCCTTCTCGGCCGGGACAGGGTCAAATTCACCCCTCCACTTT.